These 7 T cell receptor beta chains came from one sample sequenced in a study of shared clonotypes between healthy human individuals. Terminally differentiated effector memory CD45RA+ cells were left out of the naive CD8 fraction, which was CD45RO-negative and positively selected for CCR7. Measured with immunoSEQ multiplex PCR; TCRdb has only the in-frame clones, and not every one. The sample shows around 2,100,000 clones, approximately 94% of them seen only once. The sequencing input was naive CD8+ T cells sorted from blood. The origin of the receptors is a man between 18 and 29 years old in good health.

Comments on this clone: A much larger clone is a single base away; this may be a read error. The chain employs TRBV6-6 and TRBJ2-1, with D hard to call. Trimming took 4 bases from V and 3 from J, leaving 4 bases between them. Germline assignment: CDR1 MNHNY and CDR2 SVGAGI (reference sequence). There are 12 residues in the CDR3. CDR3 nucleotides: TGTGCCAGCAGTTTTGTCTACAATGAGCAGTTCTTC. As protein: CASSFVYNEQFF.

V and J are TRBV7-9 and TRBJ2-3; D may be TRBD1 (6 bases). Germline assignment: CDR1 SEHNR and CDR2 FQNEAQ (reference sequence). The ends were cut back, 1 base at V and 0 bases at J, with 8 bases in the middle. This CDR3 comprises 15 residues. CDR3 coding DNA: TGTGCCAGCAGCTTAGGACAGGCTAGCACAGATACGCAGTATTTT. Amino acid sequence: CASSLGQASTDTQYF.

V and J are TRBV29-1 and TRBJ1-1, with 7 bases identical to TRBD1. Germline V CDR1 and CDR2: SQVTM, ANQGSEA. This CDR3 region has 10 residues. Trimming removed 7 bases from V and 6 bases from J; junction bases left unmatched: 2. CDR3 region: CSATGAEAFF. The DNA of the CDR3 is TGCAGCGCTACAGGGGCTGAAGCTTTCTTT.

The chain is built from TRBV19 and TRBJ2-5; either TRBD1 or TRBD2 may fit D (5 bases each). The CDR3 consists of 15 residues. Trimming stripped 0 bases from V and 5 bases from J, with 13 bases between. The germline CDR1 and CDR2 sequences are LNHDA and SQIVND (reference sequence). The CDR3 nucleotides read TGTGCCAGTAGTATAGATCTGGGGGAAGGGGAGACCCAGTACTTC. The encoded protein is CASSIDLGEGETQYF. Full variable domain (remainder filled in from reference TRBV19 and TRBJ2-5): DGGITQSPKYLFRKEGQNVTLSCEQNLNHDAMYWYRQDPGQGLRLIYYSQIVNDFQKGDIAEGYSVSREKKESFPLTVTSAQKNPTAFYLCASSIDLGEGETQYFGPGTRLLVL.

The CDR3 protein is CASNGGDNSPLHF. The CDR3 nucleotides read TGTGCCAGCAATGGGGGAGACAATTCACCCCTCCACTTT. This rearrangement joins TRBV9 to TRBJ1-6, with D tentatively TRBD1 (5 bases). CDR1 is SGDLS, CDR2 YYNGEE, per germline. The CDR3 has 13 residues. V was trimmed by 6 bases and J by 7 bases, leaving 11 bases between them.

This sequence joins TRBV11-2 and TRBJ2-1; D might be TRBD1 or TRBD2, each matching 5 bases. This CDR3 contains 15 residues. Trimming cost V 6 bases and J 5 bases, with 17 bases left between them. Germline V gene sequence: CDR1 SGHAT, CDR2 FQNNGV. CDR3 nucleotide sequence: TGTGCCAGCAGTCATGACTCGGGGCCTAACAATGAGCAGTTCTTC. It encodes CASSHDSGPNNEQFF.

The chain employs TRBV7-6 and TRBJ1-3; D remains unclear. Per germline, CDR1 SGHVS and CDR2 FNYEAQ. V was cut by 4 bases and J by 0 bases, with 10 bases left in between. This CDR3 has 15 amino acids. Here the CDR3 reads CASSWRTDSGNTIYF. CDR3 bases: TGTGCCAGCAGCTGGAGGACTGACTCTGGAAACACCATATATTTT.